What follows are 4 T cell receptor beta chains derived from one specimen sequenced in a study of monozygotic twins with inflammatory bowel disease. With the 5' RACE reads reprocessed, TCRdb shows one record per CDR3 protein and no DNA. Here the sample table reports 300,000 to 450,000 distinct CDR3 sequences. Material for sequencing was blood. These TCRs come from a human donor with ulcerative colitis or Crohn's disease, or a healthy co-twin of an affected twin (not recorded which).

This sequence joins TRBV20-1 and TRBJ2-7; TCRdb lists TRBD2, though no DNA is available to test this call. This CDR3 spans 13 amino acids. Germline loops: CDR1 DFQATT, CDR2 SNEGSKA (reference sequence). CDR3 residues: CSAPQGLGYEQYF.

The chain employs TRBV5-8 and TRBJ2-7; TCRdb picks TRBD1, but there is no DNA to check that call. Germline CDR1 SGHTS, CDR2 YDEGEE. The CDR3 spans 13 residues. This CDR3 is CASSLQGRDEQYF.

The gene calls are TRBV7-2 and TRBJ2-7; checking the TCRdb D call of TRBD1 is not possible without DNA. Germline V gene sequence: CDR1 SGHTA, CDR2 FQGNSA. This CDR3 has 15 residues. This chain's CDR3 is CASSLMGGGLYEQYF.

This chain joins TRBV7-2 and TRBJ2-4. This CDR3 has 14 residues. Germline V gene sequence: CDR1 SGHTA, CDR2 FQGNSA. The CDR3 reads CASSLGSEKNIQYF. Complete variable domain (other parts from reference TRBV7-2 and TRBJ2-4): GAGVSQSPSNKVTEKGKDVELRCDPISGHTALYWYRQSLGQGLEFLIYFQGNSAPDKSGLPSDRFSAERTGGSVSTLTIQRTQQEDSAVYLCASSLGSEKNIQYFGAGTRLSVL.